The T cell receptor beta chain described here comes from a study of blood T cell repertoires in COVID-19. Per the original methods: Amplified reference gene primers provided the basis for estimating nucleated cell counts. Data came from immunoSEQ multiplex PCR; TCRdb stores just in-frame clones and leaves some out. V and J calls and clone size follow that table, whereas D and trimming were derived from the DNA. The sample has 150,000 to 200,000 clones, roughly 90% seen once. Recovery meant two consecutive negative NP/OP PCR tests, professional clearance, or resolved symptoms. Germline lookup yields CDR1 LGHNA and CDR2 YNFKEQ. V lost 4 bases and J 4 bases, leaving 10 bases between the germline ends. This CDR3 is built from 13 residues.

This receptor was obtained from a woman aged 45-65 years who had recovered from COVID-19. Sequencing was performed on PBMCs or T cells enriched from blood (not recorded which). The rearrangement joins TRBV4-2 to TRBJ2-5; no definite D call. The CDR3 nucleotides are TGTGCCAGCAGCCCTGAGCCCGGAGAGACCCAGTACTTC. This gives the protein CASSPEPGETQYF.